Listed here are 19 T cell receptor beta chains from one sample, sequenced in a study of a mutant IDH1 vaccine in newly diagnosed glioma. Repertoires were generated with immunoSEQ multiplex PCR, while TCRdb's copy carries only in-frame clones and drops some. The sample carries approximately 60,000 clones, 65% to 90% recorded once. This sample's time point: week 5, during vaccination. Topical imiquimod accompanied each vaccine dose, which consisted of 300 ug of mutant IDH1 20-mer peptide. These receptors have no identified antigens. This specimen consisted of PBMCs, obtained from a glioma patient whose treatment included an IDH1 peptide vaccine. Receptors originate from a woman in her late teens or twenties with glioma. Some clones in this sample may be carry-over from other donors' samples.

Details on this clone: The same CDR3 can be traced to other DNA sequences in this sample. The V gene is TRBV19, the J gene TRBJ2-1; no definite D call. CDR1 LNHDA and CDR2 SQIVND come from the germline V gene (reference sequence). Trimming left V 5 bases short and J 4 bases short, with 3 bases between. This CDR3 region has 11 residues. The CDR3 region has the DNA TGTGCCAGTAGTCTATACAATGAGCAGTTCTTC. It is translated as CASSLYNEQFF.

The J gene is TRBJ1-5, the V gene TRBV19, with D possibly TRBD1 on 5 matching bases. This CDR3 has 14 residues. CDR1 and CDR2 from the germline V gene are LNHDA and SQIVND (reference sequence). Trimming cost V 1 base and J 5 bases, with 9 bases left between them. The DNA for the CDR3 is TGTGCCAGTAGTATAGGAGGAGGGGATCAGCCCCAGCATTTT. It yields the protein CASSIGGGDQPQHF.

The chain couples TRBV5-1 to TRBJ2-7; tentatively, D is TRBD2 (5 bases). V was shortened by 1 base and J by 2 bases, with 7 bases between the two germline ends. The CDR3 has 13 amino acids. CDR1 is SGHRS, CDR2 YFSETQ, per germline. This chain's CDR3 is CASSLTGTYEQYF. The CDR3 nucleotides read TGCGCCAGCAGCTTGACGGGAACCTACGAGCAGTACTTC.

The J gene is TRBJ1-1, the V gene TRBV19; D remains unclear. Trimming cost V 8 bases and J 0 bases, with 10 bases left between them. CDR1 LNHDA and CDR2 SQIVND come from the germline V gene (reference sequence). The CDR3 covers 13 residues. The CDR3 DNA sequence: TGTGCCAGTCTCCCCGAGATGAACACTGAAGCTTTCTTT. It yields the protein CASLPEMNTEAFF.

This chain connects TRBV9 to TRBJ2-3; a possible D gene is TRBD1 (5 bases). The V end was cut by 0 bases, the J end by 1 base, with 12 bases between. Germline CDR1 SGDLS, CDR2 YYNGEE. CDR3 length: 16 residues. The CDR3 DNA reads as TGTGCCAGCAGCGTAGTGGGCAGGGTGGGCACAGATACGCAGTATTTT. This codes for CASSVVGRVGTDTQYF.

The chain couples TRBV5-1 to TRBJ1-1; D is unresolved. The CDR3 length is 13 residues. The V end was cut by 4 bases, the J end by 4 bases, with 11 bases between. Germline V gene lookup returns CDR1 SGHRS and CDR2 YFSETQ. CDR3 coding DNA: TGCGCCAGCAGCCCCTTGGACGGCACTGAAGCTTTCTTT. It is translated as CASSPLDGTEAFF.

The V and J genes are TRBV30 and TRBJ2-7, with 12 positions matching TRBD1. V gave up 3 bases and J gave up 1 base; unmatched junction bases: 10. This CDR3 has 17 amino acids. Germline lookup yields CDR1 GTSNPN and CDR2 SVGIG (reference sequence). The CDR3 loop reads CAWSPGTGGFGSYEQYF. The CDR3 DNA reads TGTGCCTGGAGCCCCGGGACAGGGGGCTTCGGGTCCTACGAGCAGTACTTC. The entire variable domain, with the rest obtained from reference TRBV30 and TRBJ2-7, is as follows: SQTIHQWPATLVQPVGSPLSLECTVEGTSNPNLYWYRQAAGRGLQLLFYSVGIGQISSEVPQNLSASRPQDRQFILSSKKLLLSDSGFYLCAWSPGTGGFGSYEQYFGPGTRLTVT.

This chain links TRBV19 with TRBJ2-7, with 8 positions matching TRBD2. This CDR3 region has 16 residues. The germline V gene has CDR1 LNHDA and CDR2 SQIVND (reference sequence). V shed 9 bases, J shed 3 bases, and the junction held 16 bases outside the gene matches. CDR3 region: CASSVAGTSLFYEQYF. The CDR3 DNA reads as TGTGCCAGCTCCGTCGCCGGGACTAGTTTATTCTACGAGCAGTACTTC. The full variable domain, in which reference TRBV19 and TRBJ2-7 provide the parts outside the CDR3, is DGGITQSPKYLFRKEGQNVTLSCEQNLNHDAMYWYRQDPGQGLRLIYYSQIVNDFQKGDIAEGYSVSREKKESFPLTVTSAQKNPTAFYLCASSVAGTSLFYEQYFGPGTRLTVT.

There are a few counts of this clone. CDR3 nucleotides: TGTGCCAGCAGCTACGGTGGAGAAGAGACCCAGTACTTC. It codes for CASSYGGEETQYF. The chain joins TRBV7-2 to TRBJ2-5; D not resolved. Trimming left V 4 bases short and J 3 bases short, with 9 bases between. Germline lookup yields CDR1 SGHTA and CDR2 FQGNSA. The CDR3 is 13 amino acids.

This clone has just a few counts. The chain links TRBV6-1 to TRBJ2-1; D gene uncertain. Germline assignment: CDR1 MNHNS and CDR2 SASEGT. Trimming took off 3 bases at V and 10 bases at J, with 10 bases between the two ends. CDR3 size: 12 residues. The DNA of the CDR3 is TGTGCCAGCAGTGAGGTAGGGCGGGAGCAGTTCTTC. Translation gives CASSEVGREQFF.

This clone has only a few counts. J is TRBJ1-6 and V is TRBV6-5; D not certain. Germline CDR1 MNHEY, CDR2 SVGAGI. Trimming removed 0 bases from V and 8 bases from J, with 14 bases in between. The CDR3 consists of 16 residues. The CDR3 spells CASSYSRPFDHSPLHF. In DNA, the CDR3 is TGTGCCAGCAGTTACTCCAGGCCCTTCGATCATTCACCCCTCCACTTT.

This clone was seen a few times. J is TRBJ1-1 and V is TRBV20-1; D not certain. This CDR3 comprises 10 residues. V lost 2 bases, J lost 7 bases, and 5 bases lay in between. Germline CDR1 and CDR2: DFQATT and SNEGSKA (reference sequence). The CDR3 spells CSARLDEAFF. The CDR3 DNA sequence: TGCAGTGCTAGACTTGATGAAGCTTTCTTT.

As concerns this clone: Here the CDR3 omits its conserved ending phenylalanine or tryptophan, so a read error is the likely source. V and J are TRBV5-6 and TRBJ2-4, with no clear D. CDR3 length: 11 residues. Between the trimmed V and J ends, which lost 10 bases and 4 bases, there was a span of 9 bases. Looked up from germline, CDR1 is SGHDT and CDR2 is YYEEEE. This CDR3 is CAPPGKNIQYL. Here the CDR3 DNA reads TGTGCCCCACCAGGTAAAAACATTCAGTACCTC.

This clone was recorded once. The CDR3 protein is CASSATGSYNEQFF. The CDR3 DNA reads TGTGCCAGCAGTGCAACAGGCTCCTACAATGAGCAGTTCTTC. This chain uses TRBV27 with TRBJ2-1; possible D gene TRBD1, 5 bases. Trimming left V 5 bases short and J 0 bases short, with 8 bases between. The CDR3 covers 14 residues. Germline CDR1 reads MNHEY; CDR2 reads SMNVEV (reference sequence).

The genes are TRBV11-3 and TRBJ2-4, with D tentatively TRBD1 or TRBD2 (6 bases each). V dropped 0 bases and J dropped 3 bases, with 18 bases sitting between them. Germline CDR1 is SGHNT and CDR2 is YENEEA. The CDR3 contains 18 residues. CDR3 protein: CASSLESRGGTHKNIQYF. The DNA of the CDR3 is TGTGCCAGCAGCTTAGAATCCAGAGGGGGGACCCACAAAAACATTCAGTACTTC.

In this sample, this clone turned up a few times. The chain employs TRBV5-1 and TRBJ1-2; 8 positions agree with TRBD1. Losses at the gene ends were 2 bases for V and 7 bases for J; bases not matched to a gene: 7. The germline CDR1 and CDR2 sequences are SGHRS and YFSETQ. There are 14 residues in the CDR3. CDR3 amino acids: CASSFGQGASGYTF. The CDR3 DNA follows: TGCGCCAGCAGCTTTGGGCAGGGGGCTTCTGGCTACACCTTC.

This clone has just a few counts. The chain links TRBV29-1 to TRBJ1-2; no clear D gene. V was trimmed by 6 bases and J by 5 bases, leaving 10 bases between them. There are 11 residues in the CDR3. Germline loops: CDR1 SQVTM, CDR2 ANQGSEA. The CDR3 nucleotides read TGCAGCGTCTTTGGGCAATATGGCTACACCTTC. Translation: CSVFGQYGYTF. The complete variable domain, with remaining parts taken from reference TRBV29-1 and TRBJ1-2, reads SAVISQKPSRDICQRGTSLTIQCQVDSQVTMMFWYRQQPGQSLTLIATANQGSEATYESGFVIDKFPISRPNLTFSTLTVSNMSPEDSSIYLCSVFGQYGYTFGSGTRLTVV.

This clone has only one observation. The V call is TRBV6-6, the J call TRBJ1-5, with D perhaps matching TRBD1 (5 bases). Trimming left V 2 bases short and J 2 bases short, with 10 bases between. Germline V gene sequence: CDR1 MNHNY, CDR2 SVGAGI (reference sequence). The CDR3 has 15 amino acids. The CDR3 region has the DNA TGTGCCAGCAGTTACGGGGACGGCCGCAATCAGCCCCAGCATTTT. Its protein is CASSYGDGRNQPQHF.

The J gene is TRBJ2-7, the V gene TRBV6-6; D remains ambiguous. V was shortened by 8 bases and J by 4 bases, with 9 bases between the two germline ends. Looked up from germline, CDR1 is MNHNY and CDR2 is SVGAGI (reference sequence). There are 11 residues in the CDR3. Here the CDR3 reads CASRTAYEQYF. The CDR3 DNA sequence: TGTGCCAGCCGTACCGCGTACGAGCAGTACTTC.